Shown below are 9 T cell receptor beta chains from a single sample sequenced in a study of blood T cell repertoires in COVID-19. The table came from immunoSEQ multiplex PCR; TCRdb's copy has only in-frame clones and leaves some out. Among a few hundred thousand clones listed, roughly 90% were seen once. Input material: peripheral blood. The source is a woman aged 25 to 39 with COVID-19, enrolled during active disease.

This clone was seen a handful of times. The CDR3 loop reads CASRPDRDHQPQHF. In nucleotides, the CDR3 is TGTGCCAGCAGACCTGACAGGGACCATCAGCCCCAGCATTTT. This chain links TRBV6-5 with TRBJ1-5; TRBD1 matches at 7 bases. The CDR3 length is 14 residues. With 6 bases clipped from V and 5 bases from J, the junction kept 7 bases outside the gene matches. Germline values: CDR1 MNHEY, CDR2 SVGAGI.

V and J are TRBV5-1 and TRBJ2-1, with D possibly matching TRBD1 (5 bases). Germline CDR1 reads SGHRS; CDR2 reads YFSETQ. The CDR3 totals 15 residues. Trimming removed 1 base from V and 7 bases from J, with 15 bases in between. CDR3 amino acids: CASSLNLGPKNEQFF. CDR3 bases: TGCGCCAGCAGCTTGAATCTGGGGCCAAAGAATGAGCAGTTCTTC. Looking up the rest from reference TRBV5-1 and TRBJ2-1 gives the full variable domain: KAGVTQTPRYLIKTRGQQVTLSCSPISGHRSVSWYQQTPGQGLQFLFEYFSETQRNKGNFPGRFSGRQFSNSRSEMNVSTLELGDSALYLCASSLNLGPKNEQFFGPGTRLTVL.

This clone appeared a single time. The CDR3: CASSQDRGTSGRITDTQYF. The CDR3 DNA reads as TGTGCCAGCAGCCAAGATCGTGGGACTAGCGGGAGGATCACAGATACGCAGTATTTT. V usage is TRBV3-1 (or the pseudogene TRBV3-2) and J usage is TRBJ2-3, with 15 nucleotides matching TRBD2. Trimming at V came to 0 bases and at J to 2 bases, leaving 6 bases not matched to a gene. The CDR3 covers 19 residues. Germline lookup yields CDR1 LGHDT and CDR2 YNNKEL (reference sequence).

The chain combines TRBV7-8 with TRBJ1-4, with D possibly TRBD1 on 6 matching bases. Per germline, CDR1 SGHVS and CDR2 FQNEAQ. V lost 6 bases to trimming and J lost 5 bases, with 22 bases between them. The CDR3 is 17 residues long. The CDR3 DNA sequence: TGTGCCAGCAGTCACAAGCGGGGGGCGGGACACAATGAAAAACTGTTTTTT. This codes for CASSHKRGAGHNEKLFF.

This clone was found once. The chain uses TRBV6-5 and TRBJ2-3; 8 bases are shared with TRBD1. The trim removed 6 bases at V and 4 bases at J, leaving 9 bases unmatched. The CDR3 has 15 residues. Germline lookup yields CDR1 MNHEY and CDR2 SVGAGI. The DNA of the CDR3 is TGTGCCAGCAGGCCCCGGGACAGGTATCCAGATACGCAGTATTTT. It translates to CASRPRDRYPDTQYF.

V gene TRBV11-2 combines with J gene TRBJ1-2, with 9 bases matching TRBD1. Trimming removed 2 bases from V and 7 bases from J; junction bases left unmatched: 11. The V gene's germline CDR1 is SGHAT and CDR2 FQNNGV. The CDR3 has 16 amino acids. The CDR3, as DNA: TGTGCCAGCAGCTTACGTCGGGGACAGGGTTCTTCTGGCTACACCTTC. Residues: CASSLRRGQGSSGYTF.

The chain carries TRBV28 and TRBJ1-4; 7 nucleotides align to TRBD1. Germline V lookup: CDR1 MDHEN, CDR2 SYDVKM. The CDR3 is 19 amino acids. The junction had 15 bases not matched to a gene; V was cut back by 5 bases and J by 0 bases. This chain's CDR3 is CASSARLGGLGATNEKLFF. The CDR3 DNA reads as TGTGCCAGCAGTGCCCGTTTAGGGGGCCTCGGTGCAACTAATGAAAAACTGTTTTTT.

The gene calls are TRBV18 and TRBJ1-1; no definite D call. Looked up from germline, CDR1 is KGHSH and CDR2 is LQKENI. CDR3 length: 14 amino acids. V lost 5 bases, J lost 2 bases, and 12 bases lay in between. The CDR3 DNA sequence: TGTGCCAGCTCAGTTCTTAACACCAACACTGAAGCTTTCTTT. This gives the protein CASSVLNTNTEAFF.

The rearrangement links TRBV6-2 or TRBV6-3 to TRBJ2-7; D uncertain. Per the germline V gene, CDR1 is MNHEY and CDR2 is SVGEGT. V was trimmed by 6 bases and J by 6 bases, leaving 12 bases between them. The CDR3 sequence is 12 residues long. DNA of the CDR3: TGTGCCAGCAGCCTCAGGTTTGGCGAGCAGTACTTC. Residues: CASSLRFGEQYF.